This T cell receptor (beta chain) came from a study of cytomegalovirus exposure and HLA in healthy donors. The PCR had 60 Vbeta and 13 Jbeta primers. The method was immunoSEQ multiplex PCR; TCRdb's version includes in-frame clones alone and lacks a portion of them. The sample has 160,000 or so clones, 80% to 90% seen once. Germline trimming cut 3 bases from V and 5 bases from J; bases unmatched to any gene: 6. This CDR3 has 15 amino acids. Germline V gene sequence: CDR1 SEHNR, CDR2 FQNEAQ (reference sequence). This clone was observed once. The J gene is TRBJ1-4, the V gene TRBV7-9; 7 bases line up with TRBD1. The origin of this receptor is a man aged 50-60 years in good health and CMV-seropositive. Sequencing input: PBMCs. CDR3 protein: CASSFAPGGNEKLFF. The CDR3 coding sequence is TGTGCCAGCAGCTTTGCCCCAGGGGGGAATGAAAAACTGTTTTTT.